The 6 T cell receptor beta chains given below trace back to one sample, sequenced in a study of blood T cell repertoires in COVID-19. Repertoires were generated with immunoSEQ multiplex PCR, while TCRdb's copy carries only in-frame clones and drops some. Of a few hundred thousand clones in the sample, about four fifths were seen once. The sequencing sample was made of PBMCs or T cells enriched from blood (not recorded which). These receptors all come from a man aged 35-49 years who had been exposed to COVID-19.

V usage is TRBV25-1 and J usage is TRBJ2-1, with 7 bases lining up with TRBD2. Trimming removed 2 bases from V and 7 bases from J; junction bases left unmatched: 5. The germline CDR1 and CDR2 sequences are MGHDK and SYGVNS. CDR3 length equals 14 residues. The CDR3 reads CASSEVARENEQFF. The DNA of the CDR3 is TGTGCCAGCAGTGAAGTTGCGCGGGAGAATGAGCAGTTCTTC.

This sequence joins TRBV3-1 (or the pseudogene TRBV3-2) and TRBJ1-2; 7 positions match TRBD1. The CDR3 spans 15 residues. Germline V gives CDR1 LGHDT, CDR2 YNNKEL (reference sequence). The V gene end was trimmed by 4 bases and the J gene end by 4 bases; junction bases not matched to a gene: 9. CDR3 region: CASSPDHRGGYGYTF. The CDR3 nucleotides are TGTGCCAGCAGCCCAGACCACAGGGGTGGCTATGGCTACACCTTC.

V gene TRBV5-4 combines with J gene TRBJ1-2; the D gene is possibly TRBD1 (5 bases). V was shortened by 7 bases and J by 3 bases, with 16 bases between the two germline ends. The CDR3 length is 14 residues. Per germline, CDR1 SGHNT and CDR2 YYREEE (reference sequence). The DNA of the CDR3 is TGTGCCAGCGCTTCTAGGGGCGCCCACTATGGCTACACCTTC. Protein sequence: CASASRGAHYGYTF.

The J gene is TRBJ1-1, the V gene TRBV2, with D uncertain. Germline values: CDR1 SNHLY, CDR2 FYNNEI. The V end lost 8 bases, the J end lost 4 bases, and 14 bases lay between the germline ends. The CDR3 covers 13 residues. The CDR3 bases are TGTGCCAGCGTAATCTTTGAGGCCACTGAAGCTTTCTTT. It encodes CASVIFEATEAFF.

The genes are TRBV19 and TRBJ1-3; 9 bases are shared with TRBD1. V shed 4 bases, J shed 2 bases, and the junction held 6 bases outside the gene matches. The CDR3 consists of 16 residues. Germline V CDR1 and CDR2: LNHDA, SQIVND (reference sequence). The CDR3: CASSKGQGSAGNTIYF. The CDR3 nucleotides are TGTGCCAGTAGTAAGGGACAGGGATCTGCTGGAAACACCATATATTTT.

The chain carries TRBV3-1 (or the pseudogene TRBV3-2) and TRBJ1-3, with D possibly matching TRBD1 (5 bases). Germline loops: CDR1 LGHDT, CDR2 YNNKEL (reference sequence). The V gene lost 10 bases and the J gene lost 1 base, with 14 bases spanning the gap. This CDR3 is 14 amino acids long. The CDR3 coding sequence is TGTGCCACCGCCCAGGGACTATCTGGAAACACCATATATTTT. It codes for CATAQGLSGNTIYF.